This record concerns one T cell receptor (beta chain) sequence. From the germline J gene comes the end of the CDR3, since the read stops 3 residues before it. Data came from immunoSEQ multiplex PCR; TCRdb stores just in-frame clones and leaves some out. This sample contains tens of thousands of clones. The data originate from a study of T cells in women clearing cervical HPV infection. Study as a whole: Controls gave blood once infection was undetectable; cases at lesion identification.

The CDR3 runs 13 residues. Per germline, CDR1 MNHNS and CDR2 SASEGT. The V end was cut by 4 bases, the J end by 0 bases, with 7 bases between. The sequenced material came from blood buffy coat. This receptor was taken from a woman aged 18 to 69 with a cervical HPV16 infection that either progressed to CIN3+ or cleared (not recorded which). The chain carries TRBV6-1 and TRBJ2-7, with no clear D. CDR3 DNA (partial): TGTGCCAGCAGTGCAACACCCTCCTACGAG. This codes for CASSATPSYE. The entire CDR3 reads CASSATPSYEQYF.